This T cell receptor beta chain was sequenced for a study of T cell repertoires in cytomegalovirus infection. Study background: The authors relied on CMV epitopes, both recently identified HLA-C-restricted and well-studied HLA-B-restricted. It can be stated that public TCR beta signatures indicated CMV infection as well as a matching HLA type.

Turning to this clonotype: Its antigen is unknown.

Study findings and constraints: The ex vivo response was dominated by HLA-C-restricted CMV-specific TCR beta clonotypes. People with CMV and the relevant HLA were identified by cumulative public TCR beta family frequency.

V was clipped by 3 bases and J by 7 bases, with 18 bases between them. The CDR3 totals 15 residues. TCRdb re-called the reads with MiXCR, one entry per CDR3 protein. The sample records approximately 910,000 distinct CDR3 sequences, under 40% being singletons. This TCR was sampled from a human donor in good health (CMV status not recorded). Some clones in this sample may be carry-over from other donors' samples. This specimen was cultured CD8+ T cells from PBMCs, taken from culture after CMV antigen stimulation. This chain connects TRBV12-3 or TRBV12-4 to TRBJ1-1; tentatively, D is TRBD1 (6 bases). The CDR3 region has the DNA TGTGCCAGCAGTTTCTTACCCTTCCAGGGGTTTGAAGCTTTCTTT. Protein sequence: CASSFLPFQGFEAFF.